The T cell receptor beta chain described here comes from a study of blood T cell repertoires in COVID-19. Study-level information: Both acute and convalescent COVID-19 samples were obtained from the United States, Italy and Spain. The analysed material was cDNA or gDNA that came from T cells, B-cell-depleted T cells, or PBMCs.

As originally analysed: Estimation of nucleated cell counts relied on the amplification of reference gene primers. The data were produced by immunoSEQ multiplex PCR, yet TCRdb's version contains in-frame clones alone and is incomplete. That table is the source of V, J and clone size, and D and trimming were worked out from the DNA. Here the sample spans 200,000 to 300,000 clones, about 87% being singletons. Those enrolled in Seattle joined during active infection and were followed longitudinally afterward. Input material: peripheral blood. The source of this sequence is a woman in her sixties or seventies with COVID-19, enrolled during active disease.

The CDR3 region has the DNA TGTGCCAGCAGTGGCCGGGACAGGGTTTCTGGCTACACCTTC. It yields the protein CASSGRDRVSGYTF. The genes are TRBV2 and TRBJ1-2; TRBD1 aligns across 9 bases. V trimming: 4 bases; J trimming: 7 bases; junction bases outside the gene matches: 7. This CDR3 has 14 amino acids. Per germline, CDR1 SNHLY and CDR2 FYNNEI.